This TCR beta chain was sequenced for a study of cytomegalovirus exposure and HLA in healthy donors. Study observations and caveats: According to reports, the classifier identified cytomegalovirus status with high specificity and sensitivity. The study labeled under 200 TCR beta chains cytomegalovirus-associated. Within a later analysis, the majority of CMV-associated TCR beta chains appeared HLA-restricted. TCR beta sequences reportedly predicted most subjects' HLA-A and HLA-B alleles accurately.

Primers included in the PCR were 60 Vbeta and 13 Jbeta primers. Data came from immunoSEQ multiplex PCR; TCRdb stores just in-frame clones and leaves some out. Among about 160,000 clones listed, roughly 85% were seen once. For this clone: The antigen is undetermined.

Sequenced input: PBMCs. The source of this sequence is a boy aged 2 to 10 in good health and CMV-seronegative.

The CDR3 sequence: CASKSRLAGVNEQFF. The CDR3 nucleotides are TGTGCCAGCAAAAGTAGACTAGCGGGAGTCAATGAGCAGTTCTTC. The V and J genes are TRBV6-5 and TRBJ2-1, with 12 nucleotides matching TRBD2. The CDR3 is 15 amino acids. V trimming: 7 bases; J trimming: 6 bases; junction bases outside the gene matches: 7. Per the germline V gene, CDR1 is MNHEY and CDR2 is SVGAGI.